Listed below are T cell receptor beta chains from one sample, sequenced in a study of blood T cell repertoires in COVID-19. The repertoire was sequenced with immunoSEQ multiplex PCR; TCRdb's copy has only in-frame clones and lacks some. The repertoire holds about 68,000 clones, roughly 90% seen once, with roughly 8.8% in the top ten. Source material: peripheral blood. These receptors all come from a young man with acute or convalescent COVID-19. Both conserved end residues are part of each CDR3. Each record gives: J gene, clone size, D gene, V gene, CDR3 DNA, CDR3 protein. D genes are given only for firm matches. Size is omitted from some rows. Given values are once, few, many or a class for expanded clones.

>TRBJ2-5|.|TRBD2|TRBV30
TGTGCCTGGAGCCATAGCGGGATTGAAGAGACCCAGTACTTC
CAWSHSGIEETQYF
>TRBJ1-5|once|.|TRBV18
TGTGCCAGCTCACCACCGGTGGGGCTGCCCCAGCATTTT
CASSPPVGLPQHF
>TRBJ1-1|.|TRBD1|TRBV18
TGTGCCAGCTCAAAACAGGGGGCGCGCACTGAAGCTTTCTTT
CASSKQGARTEAFF
>TRBJ2-1|few|.|TRBV6-5
TGTGCCAGCAGTTACGTGCGGGCCGGGTCCTACAATGAGCAGTTCTTC
CASSYVRAGSYNEQFF
>TRBJ2-1|.|.|TRBV15
TGTGCCACCAGCGAGACACTAGAGAGAGCCAATGAGCAGTTCTTC
CATSETLERANEQFF
>TRBJ2-3|.|TRBD1|TRBV7-3
TGTGCCAGCAGCCCAGGGACAGTTGATAGAGATACGCAGTATTTT
CASSPGTVDRDTQYF
>TRBJ1-2|.|TRBD1|TRBV6-1
TGTGCCAGCAGTGAATATGGGACAGGGAGCGTAAACTACACCTTC
CASSEYGTGSVNYTF
>TRBJ1-5|.|TRBD1|TRBV7-2
TGTGCCAGCAGCGACAGGGTCGGACAGCCCCAGCATTTT
CASSDRVGQPQHF
>TRBJ2-5|.|.|TRBV12-3/TRBV12-4
TGTGCCAGCTCCCGGGGGACCCAGTACTTC
CASSRGTQYF
>TRBJ1-2|.|TRBD1|TRBV19
TGTGCCAGTAGTACAGGGGGAGGAGGCTACACCTTC
CASSTGGGGYTF
>TRBJ2-5|.|TRBD2|TRBV7-6
TGTGCCAGCAGCTTATCGCTTGGGACTAGCGGGAGTTACCAAGAGACCCAGTACTTC
CASSLSLGTSGSYQETQYF
>TRBJ2-2|.|TRBD2|TRBV19
TGTGCCAGTAGCACCGGGGTTAGCGGGAGGACCGGGGAGCTGTTTTTT
CASSTGVSGRTGELFF
>TRBJ2-1|.|TRBD2|TRBV2
TGTGCCAGCAGTGAACAACTAGCGGGACACAATGAGCAGTTCTTC
CASSEQLAGHNEQFF
>TRBJ1-2|.|TRBD1|TRBV9
TGTGCCAGCAGTAAACAGGGGGCGGTAGAGGATCATGGCTACACCTTC
CASSKQGAVEDHGYTF
>TRBJ1-5|.|.|TRBV28
TGTGCCAGCAGTTTCCGTAGCAATCAGCCCCAGCATTTT
CASSFRSNQPQHF
>TRBJ1-5|.|.|TRBV19
TGTGCCAGTAGACTGACCGGGGGGCGAGATCAGCCCCAGCATTTT
CASRLTGGRDQPQHF
>TRBJ2-7|.|.|TRBV4-3
TGCGCCAGCAGGCAAGATACAGCAGGGTCCGGGTCCTTTTCCGAGCAGTACTTC
CASRQDTAGSGSFSEQYF
>TRBJ2-1|.|.|TRBV18
TGTGCCAGCTCACCACAGGGGGATGAGCAGTTCTTC
CASSPQGDEQFF
>TRBJ1-1|.|.|TRBV19
TGTGCCAGTAGTAGGGGGGGCGGCACTGAAGCTTTCTTT
CASSRGGGTEAFF
>TRBJ1-2|few|.|TRBV6-5
TGTGCCACCCAGTATAACTATGGCTACACCTTC
CATQYNYGYTF
>TRBJ2-7|.|.|TRBV2
TGTGCCAGCAGTGAAAACAGGGCACTCTACGAGCAGTACTTC
CASSENRALYEQYF
>TRBJ1-6|.|.|TRBV6-5
TGTGCCAGCAGAGTCAGCTCCTATAATTCACCCCTCCACTTT
CASRVSSYNSPLHF
>TRBJ1-6|.|.|TRBV18
TGTGCCAGCTCAATGGACAGCCATAATTCACCCCTCCACTTT
CASSMDSHNSPLHF
>TRBJ2-2|.|TRBD1|TRBV29-1
TGCAGCGTCCGACAGGGCGCCACCGGGGAGCTGTTTTTT
CSVRQGATGELFF
>TRBJ2-1|once|TRBD2|TRBV14
TGTGCCAGCAGCCTGGGAGCGGGACGCCTCTACAATGAGCAGTTCTTC
CASSLGAGRLYNEQFF
>TRBJ2-5|.|.|TRBV21-1
TGTGCCAGCAGCAACAGACCTAGCGGGAGGGCGGGGACCCAGTACTTC
CASSNRPSGRAGTQYF
>TRBJ2-5|.|TRBD2|TRBV9
TGTGCCAGCAGCGTAGAGGGACTCCACGCGGGGGGGACCCAGTACTTC
CASSVEGLHAGGTQYF